This TCR beta chain was observed in a study of CD8+ T cells in alopecia areata. The wider study: Those treated were given oral tofacitinib at 5 to 10 mg twice daily. Study observations and caveats: TCR sharing across patients was less clear than in mice, possibly HLA-related. Alopecia totalis/universalis scalp especially showed more expanded CD8+ clones than normal scalp.

V lost 6 bases and J lost 1; bases outside the gene matches: 5. Germline assignment: CDR1 MDHEN and CDR2 SYDVKM. The length of the CDR3 is 15 residues. Sequencing templates came from extracted RNA that was reverse transcribed into cDNA. Generated by immunoSEQ multiplex PCR, the TCRdb table keeps only in-frame clones and is missing some. Seen here are 60,000 to 70,000 clones, about half observed once, and the top ten hold 17%. Concerning this clone itself: Antigen: not known.

The investigators collected lesional scalp punch biopsies and peripheral blood from alopecia areata patients. The genes are TRBV28 and TRBJ2-2; 7 bases align to TRBD1. The sequence was collected from a human donor with alopecia areata. This material consisted of CD8+ T cells sorted from blood, taken at week 0. CDR3 residues: CASSTGTENTGELFF. CDR3 DNA sequence: TGTGCCAGCAGCACCGGGACAGAGAACACCGGGGAGCTGTTTTTT. The complete variable domain, with remaining parts taken from reference TRBV28 and TRBJ2-2, reads DVKVTQSSRYLVKRTGEKVFLECVQDMDHENMFWYRQDPGLGLRLIYFSYDVKMKEKGDIPEGYSVSREKKERFSLILESASTNQTSMYLCASSTGTENTGELFFGEGSRLTVL.